The present entry profiles one T cell receptor beta chain with its context. The sample is drawn from a study of control samples from healthy donors and cancer patients. The protocol was immunoSEQ multiplex PCR, while the TCRdb copy is restricted to in-frame clones and leaves out a portion. The sample lists about 59,000 clones; 92% were seen once. The source is a man between 40 and 49 years old with colorectal cancer. Sequenced sample: PBMCs.

CDR3 protein: CASRRDSVSGNTIYF. For the CDR3, the DNA is TGTGCCAGCAGGAGGGACAGCGTCTCTGGAAACACCATATATTTT. V usage is TRBV6-5 and J usage is TRBJ1-3, with TRBD1 identical over 7 bases. With V trimmed by 6 bases and J by 0 bases, 5 bases remained unmatched. The germline V gene has CDR1 MNHEY and CDR2 SVGAGI. The CDR3 consists of 15 residues.